The entry below gives a single T cell receptor beta chain sequence along with its context. The source of the sample is a study of shared clonotypes between healthy human individuals. The CDR3 runs 14 residues. Germline CDR1 is SGHDT and CDR2 is YYEEEE. The data were produced by immunoSEQ multiplex PCR, yet TCRdb's version contains in-frame clones alone and is incomplete. Here the sample spans more than 550,000 clones, around 91% being singletons. The V gene is TRBV5-6, the J gene TRBJ2-5; 7 bases agree with TRBD2. The DNA end lines up better with TRBJ2-7; the J call may be wrong. This TCR came from a man aged 18 to 29 in good health. Some clones in this sample may be carry-over from other donors' samples. The specimen was memory CD8+ T cells from PBMCs. Subset of the sample: CD45RO+ cells pooled with CCR7-negative TemRA cells. The CDR3 sequence is CASSPRGNSYEQYF. The CDR3 DNA is TGTGCCAGCAGCCCGCGGGGGAACTCCTACGAGCAGTACTTC.